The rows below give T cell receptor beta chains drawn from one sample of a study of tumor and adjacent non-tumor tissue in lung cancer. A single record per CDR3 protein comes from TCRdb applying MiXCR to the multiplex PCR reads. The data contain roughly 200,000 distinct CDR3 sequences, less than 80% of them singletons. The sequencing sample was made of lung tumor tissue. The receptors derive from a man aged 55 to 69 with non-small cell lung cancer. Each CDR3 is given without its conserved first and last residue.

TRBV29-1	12	SAMTSGWPHTQY
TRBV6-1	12	ASKRGEDTDTQY
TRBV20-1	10	SSAGGQETQY
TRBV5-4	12	ASSEQGLGTEAF
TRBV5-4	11	ASSLNWDTEAF
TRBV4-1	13	ASSPDTSFSYEQY
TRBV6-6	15	ASSSYPGQGNTGELF
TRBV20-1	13	TTRGARTGTDTQY
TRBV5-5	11	ASSREEEYGYT
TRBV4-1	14	ASSLSTMPAYNEQF
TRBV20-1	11	SAKHGPNQPQH
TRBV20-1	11	SAEDTLGTEAF
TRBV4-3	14	ASSQNQNSGANVLT
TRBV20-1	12	SARIIQAGYEQY
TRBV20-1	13	SASSVGRPKTEHY
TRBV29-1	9	NIWGAGTQY
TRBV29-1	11	SFEERQRNEQF
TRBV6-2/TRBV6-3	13	ASKTVIVGFYEQY
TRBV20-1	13	SASQQDHFNSPLH
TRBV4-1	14	ASSLPAASSYNEQF
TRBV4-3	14	ASSQEQSHSTGDLF
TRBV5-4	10	ASSGVHSPLH
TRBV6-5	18	ASSYGQSASGRVANSPLH